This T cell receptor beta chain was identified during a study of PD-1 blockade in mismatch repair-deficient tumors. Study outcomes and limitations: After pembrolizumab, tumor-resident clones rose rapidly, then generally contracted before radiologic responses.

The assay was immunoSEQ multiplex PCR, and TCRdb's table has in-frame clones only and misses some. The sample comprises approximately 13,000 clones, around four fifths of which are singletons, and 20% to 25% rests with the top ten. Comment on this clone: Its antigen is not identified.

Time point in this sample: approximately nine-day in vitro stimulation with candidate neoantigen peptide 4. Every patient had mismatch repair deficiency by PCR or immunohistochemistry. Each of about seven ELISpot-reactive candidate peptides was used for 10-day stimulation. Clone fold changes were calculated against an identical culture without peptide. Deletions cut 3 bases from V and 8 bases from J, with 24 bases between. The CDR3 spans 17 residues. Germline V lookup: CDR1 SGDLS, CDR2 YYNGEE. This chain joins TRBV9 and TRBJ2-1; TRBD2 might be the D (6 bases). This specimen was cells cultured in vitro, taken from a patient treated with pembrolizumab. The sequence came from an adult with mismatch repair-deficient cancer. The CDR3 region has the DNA TGTGCCAGCAGCGGACCACCTTGGGGGGATAGAGGCGATGAGCAGTTCTTC. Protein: CASSGPPWGDRGDEQFF.